This T cell receptor beta chain comes out of a study of CD8+ T cells in alopecia areata. General observations from the study: Scalp sequencing captures resident alphabeta T cells of normal skin too. For lesional scalp, especially alopecia totalis/universalis, clonality was higher than in normal scalp. Possibly as an HLA-related effect, TCR sharing across patients appeared less clear than in mice.

CD4+ cells of four or five patients were subjected to sorting into CD25+CD127- cells. The investigators collected lesional scalp punch biopsies and peripheral blood from alopecia areata patients. RNA was isolated and reverse transcribed to cDNA, the sequencing template. TCRdb's copy holds only in-frame clones and misses some; the assay was immunoSEQ multiplex PCR. Among around 20,000 clones listed, around 62% were seen once. Trimming left V 3 bases short and J 5 bases short, with 13 bases between. The CDR3 totals 14 residues. Germline CDR1 is MDHEN and CDR2 is SYDVKM. Concerning this clone itself: What it binds is not known.

This receptor was obtained from a human donor with alopecia areata. Specimen: CD4+ Tregs sorted from blood. The chain combines TRBV28 with TRBJ1-2; unclear D gene. CDR3 DNA: TGTGCCAGCAGTTTGGCTCATTTCCGATATGGCTACACCTTC. Its translation: CASSLAHFRYGYTF.